This TCR beta chain emerged from a study of cytomegalovirus exposure and HLA in healthy donors. Overall study: The roughly 120 million unique TCR beta sequences, from roughly 180 million T cells, were found by an earlier analysis. Study results and caveats: Across donors, most TCRs were seen rarely, yet some public ones were widespread. Productive rates of about 90% or about 30% were seen for most TCR beta V segments in an earlier analysis.

It was with 60 Vbeta and 13 Jbeta primers that the PCR ran. Libraries were prepared by immunoSEQ multiplex PCR; TCRdb keeps only in-frame clonotypes and omits some of them. Of around 160,000 clones in the sample, roughly 88% were seen once. Trimming stripped 2 bases from V and 0 bases from J, with 11 bases between. CDR3 length: 16 amino acids. Germline CDR1 is SGHDT and CDR2 is YYEEEE. As to this clone: The antigen is undetermined.

The sequenced sample was PBMCs. The chain employs TRBV5-6 and TRBJ2-2; perhaps TRBD2 as D (6 bases). The clonotype comes from a man aged 18-30 years in good health and CMV-seropositive. In nucleotides, the CDR3 is TGTGCCAGCAGCTTCCAATGGGGGGCGAACACCGGGGAGCTGTTTTTT. This sequence encodes CASSFQWGANTGELFF.